This is a list of T cell receptor beta chains from one sample in a study of blood T cells in healthy people across ages. TCRdb re-called the 5' RACE reads through MiXCR, storing one row per CDR3 protein. The sample contains about 730,000 distinct CDR3 sequences, roughly 45% of which appear only once. Sequencing was done on a sample of blood. These receptors all stem from a woman aged 55 to 70 in good health. CDR3s include the opening cysteine and the closing phenylalanine or tryptophan. D genes are given only for firm matches. Where a row states a size, it is once, few, many or the class of an expanded clone; other rows omit it.

many,NA,TRBV4-2,TRBJ2-5,TGTGCCAGCAGCCAAGACGGGGGTGAAGAAGAGACCCAGTACTTC,CASSQDGGEEETQYF
NA,TRBD2,TRBV20-1,TRBJ2-7,TGCAGTGCTAGCCCAGCGGGATACGAGCAGTACTTC,CSASPAGYEQYF
NA,NA,TRBV15,TRBJ2-7,TGTGCCACCAGCAGAGAATGGACTGTCTCCTACGAGCAGTACTTC,CATSREWTVSYEQYF
few,NA,TRBV24-1,TRBJ2-1,TGTGCCACCGGTGGAGGGGAGTATGAGCAGTTCTTC,CATGGGEYEQFF
NA,TRBD2,TRBV20-1,TRBJ2-3,TGCAGTGCAAAGACCCCCGGACTAGCGTTGACAGATACGCAGTATTTT,CSAKTPGLALTDTQYF
few,NA,TRBV6-4,TRBJ1-2,TGTGCCAGCAGTGGAGCGCTTGGCTACACCTTC,CASSGALGYTF
NA,TRBD2,TRBV2,TRBJ2-4,TGTGCCGGCAGTGTGGGGCTAGCGGGAATTCAGTACTTC,CAGSVGLAGIQYF
few,NA,TRBV12-3/TRBV12-4,TRBJ2-1,TGTGCCAGCAGTTTTAGGGGGGAATCCTACAATGAGCAGTTCTTC,CASSFRGESYNEQFF
NA,NA,TRBV4-1,TRBJ2-4,TGCGCCAGCAGCCAAGTCGTGGAGTTCTTAGCCAAAAACATTCAGTACTTC,CASSQVVEFLAKNIQYF
NA,TRBD1,TRBV11-2,TRBJ2-7,TGTGCCAGCAGCTTTTCAGAGGGGGCCTACTACGAGCAGTACTTC,CASSFSEGAYYEQYF
NA,NA,TRBV6-5,TRBJ1-2,TGTGCCAGCAGTTCAACATTACAGGGAGGATTTTATGGCTACACCTTC,CASSSTLQGGFYGYTF
NA,NA,TRBV12-3/TRBV12-4,TRBJ2-2,TGTGCCAGCCACGGCAGTTGGGACGAGCTGTTTTTT,CASHGSWDELFF
NA,NA,TRBV29-1,TRBJ2-2,TGCAGCGTCGCAGACTGGGGTAACACCGGGGAGCTGTTTTTT,CSVADWGNTGELFF
once,TRBD2,TRBV10-3,TRBJ2-5,TGTGCCATCACCGCTAGCGGGAGTCCCCAAGAGACCCAGTACTTC,CAITASGSPQETQYF
NA,TRBD1,TRBV2,TRBJ2-7,TGTGCTAGCGACGGGACAGTCTACGAGCAGTACTTC,CASDGTVYEQYF
few,TRBD2,TRBV7-2,TRBJ2-1,TGTGCCAGCAGCTATAAGGGACGAGCGGGAGGCGGTCGGCAGTTCTTC,CASSYKGRAGGGRQFF
few,NA,TRBV5-1,TRBJ1-4,TGCGCCAGCAGATATCAGGGGAATGAAAAACTGTTTTTT,CASRYQGNEKLFF
few,TRBD2,TRBV5-8,TRBJ2-7,TGTGCCAGCAGCTTCGGACTAGCGGGTGGGGGAGAGCAGTACTTC,CASSFGLAGGGEQYF
few,TRBD2,TRBV20-1,TRBJ2-1,TGCAGTGCTAGAACTAGCGGGGGGGCCAGTGAGCAGTTCTTC,CSARTSGGASEQFF
NA,NA,TRBV3-1,TRBJ1-6,TGTACCAGCGGAGCGAACTCCTATAATTCACCCCTCCACTTT,CTSGANSYNSPLHF
many,NA,TRBV3-1,TRBJ2-7,TGTGCCAGCAGCCAAGCCCGCTACGAGCAGTACTTC,CASSQARYEQYF
few,TRBD2,TRBV25-1,TRBJ2-5,TGTGCCAGCAGTGAAGGACTAGCGGGAAAGCAGTACTTC,CASSEGLAGKQYF
few,NA,TRBV25-1,TRBJ1-2,TGTGCCAGCAGTGAAGAGGCAGGGGTGCGCGGCTACACCTTC,CASSEEAGVRGYTF
NA,NA,TRBV20-1,TRBJ1-1,TGCAGTGCCTATCGAGAGCAACTTGGGGACACTGAAGCTTTCTTT,CSAYREQLGDTEAFF
once,NA,TRBV15,TRBJ2-1,TGTGCCACCAGCAGAGAAGGGGACGTCTTGGGCAATGAGCAGTTCTTC,CATSREGDVLGNEQFF
NA,NA,TRBV20-1,TRBJ1-1,TGCAGTGCTCCCAAGGGGTCCTTGAACACTGAAGCTTTCTTT,CSAPKGSLNTEAFF
NA,NA,TRBV3-1,TRBJ2-7,TGTGCCAGCAGCCAAAACGCCGAGCAGTACTTC,CASSQNAEQYF
few,NA,TRBV20-1,TRBJ1-1,TGCAGTGCTCGAGGGGGGACAACGAACACTGAAGCTTTCTTT,CSARGGTTNTEAFF
few,TRBD2,TRBV3-1,TRBJ2-5,TGTGCCAGCAGCCAAGAACTGGCGGGACTACAAGAGACCCAGTACTTC,CASSQELAGLQETQYF
few,TRBD1,TRBV12-3/TRBV12-4,TRBJ1-1,TGTGCCAGCAGTTCCCGGGACAGGGATTTTACTGAAGCTTTCTTT,CASSSRDRDFTEAFF
many,NA,TRBV7-9,TRBJ2-5,TGTGCCAGCAGCCCCGAAAAACAAGAGACCCAGTACTTC,CASSPEKQETQYF
few,TRBD2,TRBV4-3,TRBJ2-5,TGCGCCAGCAGCCAAGCGGGAGGGTCCTACAATGAGCAGTACTTC,CASSQAGGSYNEQYF
NA,NA,TRBV13,TRBJ2-4,TGTGCCAGCAGCTTAGGGACATCGGCCAAAAACATTCAGTACTTC,CASSLGTSAKNIQYF
NA,NA,TRBV11-3,TRBJ2-7,TGTGCCAGCGGGGCCTCGGGGAACCCCTACGAGCAGTACTTC,CASGASGNPYEQYF
NA,TRBD2,TRBV27,TRBJ2-1,TGTGCCAGCATGTCCACTAGCGGGCCCAATGAGCAGTTCTTC,CASMSTSGPNEQFF
few,NA,TRBV6-2/TRBV6-3,TRBJ1-6,TGTGCCAGCACGGAGATGGGTAATTCACCCCTCCACTTT,CASTEMGNSPLHF
NA,NA,TRBV20-1,TRBJ2-7,TGCAGTGCTGGAACAACTTACGAGCAGTACTTC,CSAGTTYEQYF
few,NA,TRBV28,TRBJ2-4,TGTGCCAGCAGTTTATTCACGGGGGTTGACGCCAAAAACATTCAGTACTTC,CASSLFTGVDAKNIQYF
NA,NA,TRBV7-2,TRBJ2-1,TGTGCCAGCTTCCCTACCTCCACGACAGGATACAATGAGCAGTTCTTC,CASFPTSTTGYNEQFF
NA,NA,TRBV18,TRBJ2-7,TGTGCCAGCTCACCACTGTTGGGCGTAGCCTACGAGCAGTACTTC,CASSPLLGVAYEQYF
few,TRBD2,TRBV4-2,TRBJ2-7,TGTGCCAGCAGCCAAGAAATACTAGCGGGAGGCCAATGGGAGCAGTACTTC,CASSQEILAGGQWEQYF
NA,NA,TRBV6-2/TRBV6-3,TRBJ2-7,TGTGCCGGCACCGACCTGGGACGGAACTACGAGCAGTACTTC,CAGTDLGRNYEQYF
NA,NA,TRBV3-1,TRBJ1-2,TGTGCCAGCAGCCAAGCCCCAGTTTCCTATGGCTACACCTTC,CASSQAPVSYGYTF
NA,NA,TRBV12-3/TRBV12-4,TRBJ2-1,TGTGCCAGCAGCCGAAACAGGGGAGGCAATGAGCAGTTCTTC,CASSRNRGGNEQFF
once,NA,TRBV29-1,TRBJ2-1,TGCAGCGTTGATCTGAGGATTTCCAATGAGCAGTTCTTC,CSVDLRISNEQFF
few,TRBD1,TRBV29-1,TRBJ1-4,TGCAGCGTAAGCGAACCGGGACAGGGGAGTGAAAAACTGTTTTTT,CSVSEPGQGSEKLFF
many,TRBD2,TRBV29-1,TRBJ2-7,TGCAGCGTTGCGACTAGCGGGAAGTCCTACGAGCAGTACTTC,CSVATSGKSYEQYF
few,NA,TRBV7-2,TRBJ1-2,TGTGCCAGCAGCTTAGCGGCACTCACACCCTATGGCTACACCTTC,CASSLAALTPYGYTF
NA,NA,TRBV10-1,TRBJ2-3,TGCGCCAGCAGTGTGGGACATGGTGAGAATACGCAGTATTTT,CASSVGHGENTQYF
NA,NA,TRBV14,TRBJ2-7,TGTGCCAGCAGCCCACCGGGACACCCCTACGAGCAGTACTTC,CASSPPGHPYEQYF
NA,TRBD1,TRBV7-2,TRBJ1-4,TGTGCCAGCAGCTTAGTCACCCCAGGGGGTGAAAAACTGTTTTTT,CASSLVTPGGEKLFF
NA,NA,TRBV28,TRBJ2-6,TGTGCCAGCAGTTTCCCGACAGGACAGTCTGGGGCCAACGTCCTGACTTTC,CASSFPTGQSGANVLTF
many,NA,TRBV9,TRBJ2-3,TGTGCCAGTGGGGGCGACACAGATACGCAGTATTTT,CASGGDTDTQYF
few,TRBD2,TRBV12-3/TRBV12-4,TRBJ2-3,TGTGCCAGCAGTAATCGACTAGCGGGGGGCAGCACAGATACGCAGTATTTT,CASSNRLAGGSTDTQYF
NA,TRBD1,TRBV18,TRBJ2-7,TGTGCCAGCTCACCAATGTCGACCGGGACAGGGACCTACGAGCAGTACTTC,CASSPMSTGTGTYEQYF